Listed below are T cell receptor beta chains from one sample, sequenced in a study of T cell responses to AZD1222 COVID-19 vaccine. Sequencing used immunoSEQ multiplex PCR; TCRdb keeps in-frame clones, though not all of them. Among some 200,000 clones listed, approximately 90% were seen once. The sample consisted of peripheral blood, taken on day 0 of AZD1222 vaccination. Receptors originate from an adult in good health. Both conserved end residues are part of each CDR3. A D gene is named only where the DNA matches it firmly. Not every row has a clone size; where given, it reads once, few, many or a size class.

cdr3_length	clone_size	d_call	j_call	v_call	cdr3_nt	cdr3_aa
16	NA	TRBD1	TRBJ1-1	TRBV7-9	TGTGCCAGCAGCCCCCGGGACAGGGGGATGGGGACTGAAGCTTTCTTT	CASSPRDRGMGTEAFF
17	NA	NA	TRBJ1-2	TRBV7-2	TGTGCCAGCAGCTTATGGTCACGGCAGAAGACTAACTATGGCTACACCTTC	CASSLWSRQKTNYGYTF
19	NA	NA	TRBJ2-3	TRBV19	TGTGCCAGTAGTATGGGCAGTCGAATTGGGGTCCAACGCACAGATACGCAGTATTTT	CASSMGSRIGVQRTDTQYF
15	NA	NA	TRBJ2-5	TRBV7-7	TGTGCTAGCAGCTTAGGTACGCGGGAAGGAGAGACCCAGTACTTC	CASSLGTREGETQYF
15	NA	NA	TRBJ2-4	TRBV29-1	TGCAGCGTTGTCGGCCCCTCCACGACCAAAAACATTCAGTACTTC	CSVVGPSTTKNIQYF
15	NA	NA	TRBJ2-6	TRBV27	TGTGCCAGCAGTTTCGGGGTCTCTGGGGCCAACGTCCTGACTTTC	CASSFGVSGANVLTF
16	once	NA	TRBJ1-1	TRBV11-2	TGTGCCAGCAGCTTAGATCTCGGCAGGGCGAACACTGAAGCTTTCTTT	CASSLDLGRANTEAFF
15	few	TRBD2	TRBJ2-3	TRBV9	TGTGCCAGCAGCATATTAGCGGGAGTCACAGATACGCAGTATTTT	CASSILAGVTDTQYF
14	NA	NA	TRBJ1-1	TRBV6-1	TGTGCCAGCAGTGAATTAGAGGGAGTCACTGAAGCTTTCTTT	CASSELEGVTEAFF
15	NA	TRBD1	TRBJ1-2	TRBV9	TGTGCCAGCAGCGTAGGGCTACAGGGGGATGTTGGCTACACCTTC	CASSVGLQGDVGYTF
15	NA	TRBD1	TRBJ1-6	TRBV13	TGTGCCAGCAGCTTTAGGGACAGTCATAATTCACCCCTCCACTTT	CASSFRDSHNSPLHF
13	NA	NA	TRBJ1-2	TRBV28	TGTGCCAGCAGCTACACCAACCTCTATGGCTACACCTTC	CASSYTNLYGYTF
14	NA	NA	TRBJ2-7	TRBV7-2	TGTGCCAGCAGCACCCGGGACTCTAGCTACGAGCAGTACTTC	CASSTRDSSYEQYF
12	NA	NA	TRBJ2-7	TRBV7-2	TGTGCCAGCAGCGCCAACTCCTACGAGCAGTACTTC	CASSANSYEQYF
14	NA	TRBD1	TRBJ2-2	TRBV5-1	TGCGCCAGCAGGCCACAGGGGATCGCCGGGGAGCTGTTTTTT	CASRPQGIAGELFF
16	NA	NA	TRBJ2-5	TRBV6-2/TRBV6-3	TGTGCCAGCAGTAATGCGGGCGGACTGCGGGGCGAGACCCAGTACTTC	CASSNAGGLRGETQYF
14	NA	TRBD1	TRBJ2-5	TRBV7-2	TGTGCCAGCAGCTCTGGACAGGCCCAAGAGACCCAGTACTTC	CASSSGQAQETQYF
17	NA	NA	TRBJ2-7	TRBV28	TGTGCCAGCAGTTTAAAACTAGGCGGGGCGAGCTCCTACGAGCAGTACTTC	CASSLKLGGASSYEQYF
12	NA	NA	TRBJ1-2	TRBV12-3/TRBV12-4	TGTGCCAGCAGACTGGACGGAGCACCCTACACCTTC	CASRLDGAPYTF
17	NA	TRBD2	TRBJ2-2	TRBV7-9	TGTGCCAGCAGCCTTAGCCTAGCGGGTTCGAACACCGGGGAGCTGTTTTTT	CASSLSLAGSNTGELFF
16	NA	NA	TRBJ2-7	TRBV5-1	TGCGCCAGCAGCCCGGAACCGGGACGGATGCTCTACGAGCAGTACTTC	CASSPEPGRMLYEQYF
14	NA	NA	TRBJ1-2	TRBV3-1/TRBV3-2	TGTGCCAGCAGCCAAGAAGCGGCCAGGTATGGCTACACCTTC	CASSQEAARYGYTF
16	NA	NA	TRBJ1-6	TRBV5-1	TGCGCCAGCAGCGGGGGACTTAGCTCCTATAATTCACCCCTCCACTTT	CASSGGLSSYNSPLHF
13	NA	NA	TRBJ2-2	TRBV5-1	TGCGCCAGCAGCTTGGTGGGCGGCGGGGAGCTGTTTTTT	CASSLVGGGELFF
15	NA	TRBD1	TRBJ1-6	TRBV4-2	TGTGCCAGCAGCCAAGAGGACAGGGGAAATTCACCCCTCCACTTT	CASSQEDRGNSPLHF